This TCR beta chain was retrieved from a study of blood T cell repertoires in COVID-19. Produced via immunoSEQ multiplex PCR; TCRdb's table is partial and in-frame only. The sample shows 330,000 or so clones, more than 70% of them seen only once. This sequence was found in a woman aged 25-40 years who had been exposed to COVID-19. What was sequenced was PBMCs or T cells enriched from blood (not recorded which).

The CDR3 reads CASSSGLAGGPIEQFF. DNA for the CDR3: TGTGCCAGCAGCTCCGGACTAGCGGGAGGGCCGATTGAGCAGTTCTTC. J is TRBJ2-1 and V is TRBV11-2; 15 bases map to TRBD2. Losses at the gene ends were 4 bases for V and 9 bases for J; bases not matched to a gene: 7. Germline V gene lookup returns CDR1 SGHAT and CDR2 FQNNGV. The CDR3 runs 16 residues.